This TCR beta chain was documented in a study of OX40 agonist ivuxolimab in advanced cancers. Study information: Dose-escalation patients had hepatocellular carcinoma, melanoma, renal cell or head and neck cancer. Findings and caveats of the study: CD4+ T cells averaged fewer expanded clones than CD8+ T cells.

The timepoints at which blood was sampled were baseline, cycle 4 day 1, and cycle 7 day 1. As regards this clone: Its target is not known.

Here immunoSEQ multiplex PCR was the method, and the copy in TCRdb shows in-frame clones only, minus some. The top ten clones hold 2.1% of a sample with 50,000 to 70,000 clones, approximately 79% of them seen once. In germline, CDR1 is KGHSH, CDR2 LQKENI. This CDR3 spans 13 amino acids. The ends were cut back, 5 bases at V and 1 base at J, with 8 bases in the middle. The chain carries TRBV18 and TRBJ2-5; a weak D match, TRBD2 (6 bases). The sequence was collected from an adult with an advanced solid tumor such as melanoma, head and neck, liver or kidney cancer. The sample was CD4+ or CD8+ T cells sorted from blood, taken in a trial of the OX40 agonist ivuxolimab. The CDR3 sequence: CASSKGGQETQYF. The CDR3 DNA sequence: TGTGCCAGCTCAAAGGGAGGCCAAGAGACCCAGTACTTC.